The entry below gives a single T cell receptor beta chain sequence along with its context. Antigen unknown. The CDR3 length is 13 residues. The germline V gene encodes CDR1 SGHAT and CDR2 FQNNGV. Trimming at V came to 6 bases and at J to 4 bases, leaving 5 bases not matched to a gene. The PCR was carried out with 60 Vbeta primers and 13 Jbeta primers. TCRdb keeps only in-frame clones here, not all; method: immunoSEQ multiplex PCR. The table has more than 150,000 clones, almost 80% seen once. The sample is drawn from a study of cytomegalovirus exposure and HLA in healthy donors. General study points: A previous analysis found most TCR beta V segments productive roughly 87% or roughly 30% of the time.

Specimen: PBMCs. V usage is TRBV11-2 and J usage is TRBJ1-2; 7 nucleotides align to TRBD1. This TCR was recovered from a man in his forties or fifties in good health and CMV-seropositive. The CDR3 bases are TGTGCCAGCAGGAACGGGACAGTCTATGGCTACACCTTC. Its translation is CASRNGTVYGYTF.